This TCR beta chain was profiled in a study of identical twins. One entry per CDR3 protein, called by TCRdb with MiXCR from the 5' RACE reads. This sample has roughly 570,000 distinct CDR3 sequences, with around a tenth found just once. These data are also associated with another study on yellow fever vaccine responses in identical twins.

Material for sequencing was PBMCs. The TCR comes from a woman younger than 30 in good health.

CDR3 sequence: CASSSPQGTQETQYF. DNA of the CDR3: TGTGCCAGCAGCTCTCCCCAGGGGACTCAAGAGACCCAGTACTTC. The chain uses TRBV9 and TRBJ2-5; either TRBD1 or TRBD2 may fit D (6 bases each). The CDR3 is 15 amino acids. Germline values: CDR1 SGDLS, CDR2 YYNGEE. The V end was cut by 4 bases, the J end by 2 bases, with 15 bases between.